The 13 T cell receptor beta chains presented below share a single source sample, sequenced in a study of shared clonotypes between healthy human individuals. Assay used: immunoSEQ multiplex PCR; TCRdb lists only in-frame clones, some missing. Among 950,000 to 1,300,000 clones listed, 75% were seen once. Sequencing was done on a sample of memory CD4+ T cells sorted from blood. As for subset: CD45RA-negative fraction. These receptors all come from a man aged 18 to 30 in good health.

The rearrangement uses TRBV28 and TRBJ1-5; possibly TRBD1 for D (5 bases). V lost 5 bases, J lost 11 bases, and 19 bases lay in between. Germline-derived CDR1 and CDR2 are MDHEN and SYDVKM. The CDR3 has 14 amino acids. The CDR3 DNA follows: TGTGCCAGCAGTCCCGGACCGACCCCGGGGGCCCAGCATTTT. As protein: CASSPGPTPGAQHF. The variable domain in full, with the rest retrieved from reference TRBV28 and TRBJ1-5, is DVKVTQSSRYLVKRTGEKVFLECVQDMDHENMFWYRQDPGLGLRLIYFSYDVKMKEKGDIPEGYSVSREKKERFSLILESASTNQTSMYLCASSPGPTPGAQHFGDGTRLSIL.

This clone has only one observation. The genes are TRBV7-9 and TRBJ2-3, with 13 bases fitting TRBD2. The CDR3 contains 17 residues. V lost 0 bases to trimming and J lost 4 bases; unmatched junction nucleotides: 4. The germline gives CDR1 SEHNR, CDR2 FQNEAQ (reference sequence). CDR3: CASSLARLAGGSDTQYF. As DNA, the CDR3 is TGTGCCAGCAGCTTAGCGAGACTAGCGGGAGGATCAGATACGCAGTATTTT.

The chain uses TRBV5-4 and TRBJ1-2; D uncertain. The CDR3 sequence is 13 residues long. Germline V gives CDR1 SGHNT, CDR2 YYREEE (reference sequence). With 0 bases removed from V and 8 bases from J, the gap between germline ends came to 11 bases. The CDR3 DNA is TGTGCCAGCAGCTTGGCGTCGGGCAAAGGCTACACCTTC. This translates into CASSLASGKGYTF.

This sequence joins TRBV5-6 and TRBJ2-5; D unclear. This CDR3 contains 12 residues. V was trimmed by 6 bases and J by 5 bases, leaving 11 bases between them. Looked up from germline, CDR1 is SGHDT and CDR2 is YYEEEE. The CDR3 region is CASNLRPETQYF. CDR3 DNA sequence: TGTGCCAGCAACCTCAGGCCTGAGACCCAGTACTTC.

The V call is TRBV5-4, the J call TRBJ1-2; D is unclear. The CDR3 is made up of 13 amino acids. From germline, CDR1 is SGHNT and CDR2 YYREEE (reference sequence). V lost 1 base to trimming and J lost 4 bases, with 8 bases between them. The CDR3 nucleotides are TGTGCCAGCAGCTTGATGACAAGCTATGGCTACACCTTC. This encodes CASSLMTSYGYTF. Combining the CDR3 with reference TRBV5-4 and TRBJ1-2 gives the whole variable domain ETGVTQSPTHLIKTRGQQVTLRCSSQSGHNTVSWYQQALGQGPQFIFQYYREEENGRGNFPPRFSGLQFPNYSSELNVNALELDDSALYLCASSLMTSYGYTFGSGTRLTVV.

This clone was picked up one time. The rearrangement links TRBV19 to TRBJ2-7; D gene ambiguous. The CDR3 is 13 residues long. Germline assignment: CDR1 LNHDA and CDR2 SQIVND (reference sequence). V was shortened by 6 bases and J by 6 bases, with 15 bases between the two germline ends. The CDR3 here is CASRPNLASEQYF. CDR3 bases: TGTGCCAGTAGACCTAACCTGGCCTCCGAGCAGTACTTC.

With respect to this clone: Only one base separates this from a far larger clonotype, so it likely reflects a read error. The same CDR3 can be traced to other DNA sequences in this sample. The gene calls are TRBV7-2 and TRBJ2-2; D is undetermined. V lost 2 bases and J lost 7, with 5 bases in between. The CDR3 has 12 amino acids. Germline CDR1 reads SGHTA; CDR2 reads FQGNSA. This chain's CDR3 is CASSLNGGELFF. CDR3 coding DNA: TGTGCCAGCAGCTTAAACGGCGGGGAGCTGTTTTTT.

Turning to this clone: At one end the junction does not follow the germline gene, possibly because of a read error. The rearrangement links TRBV5-1 to TRBJ1-3; D unresolved. This CDR3 contains 12 residues. Germline V CDR1 and CDR2: SGHRS, YFSETQ. The CDR3 spells CASSLGWPPLHF. The CDR3 coding sequence is TGCGCCAGCAGCTTGGGCTGGCCTCCCTTACATTTT.

The chain employs TRBV9 and TRBJ1-3; D not resolved. Trimming pared 0 bases from V and 3 bases from J, leaving 10 bases between. Germline V lookup: CDR1 SGDLS, CDR2 YYNGEE. This CDR3 spans 15 amino acids. In nucleotides, the CDR3 is TGTGCCAGCAGCGTAGCTACGGGTAGTGGAAACACCATATATTTT. It encodes CASSVATGSGNTIYF.

This rearrangement joins TRBV2 to TRBJ1-2, with 7 bases identical to TRBD1. This CDR3 region has 15 residues. The V segment lost 4 bases and the J segment 6 bases; nucleotides outside the gene matches: 11. Germline V gives CDR1 SNHLY, CDR2 FYNNEI. CDR3 loop: CASSGGGAGLDGYTF. CDR3 sequence (DNA): TGTGCCAGCAGTGGAGGGGGCGCAGGTTTAGATGGCTACACCTTC.

Notes on this clone: The junction and the germline gene differ at one end; a read error may be behind it. This rearrangement joins TRBV30 to TRBJ2-7; D is unclear. Looked up from germline, CDR1 is GTSNPN and CDR2 is SVGIG (reference sequence). CDR3 size: 11 residues. CDR3 residues: CAWSVGYGQYF. CDR3 in DNA: TGTGCCTGGAGTGTGGGGTACGGGCAGTACTTC.

This chain connects TRBV2 to TRBJ2-7; possible D gene TRBD2, 6 bases. From germline, CDR1 is SNHLY and CDR2 FYNNEI. V was shortened by 4 bases and J by 3 bases, with 13 bases between the two germline ends. The CDR3 has 14 residues. CDR3 protein: CASSVQEGGYEQYF. DNA of the CDR3: TGTGCCAGCAGTGTTCAGGAGGGTGGCTACGAGCAGTACTTC. The whole variable domain, filled in from reference TRBV2 and TRBJ2-7, reads EPEVTQTPSHQVTQMGQEVILRCVPISNHLYFYWYRQILGQKVEFLVSFYNNEISEKSEIFDDQFSVERPDGSNFTLKIRSTKLEDSAMYFCASSVQEGGYEQYFGPGTRLTVT.

The gene calls are TRBV4-1 and TRBJ2-5, with 10 bases that match TRBD1. The CDR3 is made up of 14 amino acids. Germline lookup yields CDR1 MGHRA and CDR2 YSYEKL. V trimming: 7 bases; J trimming: 11 bases; junction bases outside the gene matches: 13. The CDR3 spells CASTSIPGQGPQYF. DNA of the CDR3: TGCGCCAGCACCTCAATCCCGGGACAGGGGCCTCAGTACTTC.